The 15 T cell receptor beta chains below all came from one sample that was sequenced in a study of T-cell memory formation after mild COVID-19. From the 5' RACE reads, TCRdb called clonotypes with MiXCR, one entry per CDR3 protein. This sample has 470,000 or so distinct CDR3 sequences, with approximately 19% found just once. The sequenced material came from PBMCs or a T cell subset sorted from them (not recorded which). Source of these receptors: a young man who had mild COVID-19 (a few samples of this study predate the infection). Cell type and time point are not known.

This chain joins TRBV29-1 and TRBJ2-1, with 7 bases aligning to TRBD1. Germline V gene lookup returns CDR1 SQVTM and CDR2 ANQGSEA. The J segment lost 6 bases and the V segment lost 4 bases, leaving 6 bases of the junction unmatched. CDR3 length equals 13 residues. The CDR3 DNA reads TGCAGCGTTGCCGCGTCAGGGGGCAATGAGCAGTTCTTC. This codes for CSVAASGGNEQFF.

J is TRBJ1-1 and V is TRBV9; D not resolved. This CDR3 region has 17 residues. Trimming cost V 4 bases and J 5 bases, with 24 bases left between them. Germline lookup yields CDR1 SGDLS and CDR2 YYNGEE. The CDR3 nucleotides are TGTGCCAGCAGCAGTAGTGGGCGGTGGCATGGGTGGACTGAAGCTTTCTTT. This translates into CASSSSGRWHGWTEAFF.

The chain employs TRBV7-6 and TRBJ1-5; tentatively, D is TRBD1 (5 bases). Looked up from germline, CDR1 is SGHVS and CDR2 is FNYEAQ. The V end was cut by 3 bases, the J end by 0 bases, with 15 bases between. The CDR3 is 17 amino acids. This CDR3 reads CASSLFSRDVSNQPQHF. The CDR3 DNA reads as TGTGCCAGCAGCTTGTTCTCCAGGGACGTTAGCAATCAGCCCCAGCATTTT.

There are a few counts of this clonotype. The chain joins TRBV4-1 to TRBJ2-1; D not resolved. With 0 bases removed from V and 7 bases from J, the gap between germline ends came to 10 bases. Germline loops: CDR1 MGHRA, CDR2 YSYEKL. The CDR3 runs 14 residues. CDR3 protein: CASSQEQDLNEQFF. For the CDR3, the DNA is TGCGCCAGCAGCCAAGAGCAGGATCTGAATGAGCAGTTCTTC.

There are a few counts of this clonotype. V usage is TRBV5-1 and J usage is TRBJ1-2, with 8 bases fitting TRBD1. CDR1 SGHRS and CDR2 YFSETQ come from the germline V gene. Losses at the gene ends were 3 bases for V and 8 bases for J; bases not matched to a gene: 12. This CDR3 contains 15 residues. CDR3 sequence: CASSSGTGATWGYTF. CDR3 DNA: TGCGCCAGCAGCTCCGGGACAGGAGCCACTTGGGGCTACACCTTC.

A single count supports this clonotype. The rearrangement joins TRBV20-1 to TRBJ2-3; 7 nucleotides line up with TRBD2. V was pared by 1 base and J by 6 bases, with 10 bases of the junction left unmatched. Germline CDR1 DFQATT, CDR2 SNEGSKA (reference sequence). There are 15 residues in the CDR3. CDR3 region: CSARALISGLDTQYF. DNA of the CDR3: TGCAGTGCTAGAGCCCTCATTAGCGGGCTGGATACGCAGTATTTT.

This clonotype was recorded only once. The rearrangement links TRBV6-2 or TRBV6-3 to TRBJ2-3; D may be TRBD1 (6 bases). This CDR3 has 16 amino acids. Looked up from germline, CDR1 is MNHEY and CDR2 is SVGEGT. The V and J ends lost 7 bases and 0 bases respectively, with 17 bases between them. CDR3 loop: CASNRGQQMSTDTQYF. Here the CDR3 DNA reads TGTGCCAGCAACCGCGGACAGCAAATGAGCACAGATACGCAGTATTTT.

V gene TRBV7-9 combines with J gene TRBJ1-4; D ambiguous. With 1 base removed from V and 4 bases from J, the gap between germline ends came to 10 bases. Germline CDR1 is SEHNR and CDR2 is FQNEAQ (reference sequence). The CDR3 is made up of 15 amino acids. The CDR3 protein is CASSLGATDNEKLFF. In DNA form, the CDR3 reads TGTGCCAGCAGCTTAGGAGCAACAGATAATGAAAAACTGTTTTTT.

The chain links TRBV24-1 to TRBJ2-1; 11 nucleotides match TRBD1. This CDR3 has 16 residues. The germline V gene encodes CDR1 KGHDR and CDR2 SFDVKD. V was pared by 3 bases and J by 7 bases, with 7 bases of the junction left unmatched. The CDR3 bases are TGTGCCACCAGTGATCCCGGACAGGGGGCTGGGAATGAGCAGTTCTTC. It codes for CATSDPGQGAGNEQFF.

The J gene is TRBJ1-1, the V gene TRBV28; TRBD1 might be the D (5 bases). The CDR3 extends over 13 amino acids. Germline loops: CDR1 MDHEN, CDR2 SYDVKM. V lost 1 base and J lost 10, with 13 bases in between. In nucleotides, the CDR3 is TGTGCCAGCAGTTTATTTATGGGGGTCGTAGCTTTCTTT. Translating it yields CASSLFMGVVAFF.

This clonotype was seen a handful of times. This sequence joins TRBV7-7 and TRBJ2-7; D not resolved. CDR1 and CDR2 (germline): SSHAT, FNYEAQ (reference sequence). This CDR3 region has 12 residues. Deletions cut 2 bases from V and 3 bases from J, with 5 bases between. Here the CDR3 reads CASSLRYYEQYF. CDR3 in DNA: TGTGCCAGCAGCTTACGGTACTACGAGCAGTACTTC. The full variable domain, completed using reference TRBV7-7 and TRBJ2-7, is GAGVSQSPRYKVTKRGQDVTLRCDPISSHATLYWYQQALGQGPEFLTYFNYEAQPDKSGLPSDRFSAERPEGSISTLTIQRTEQRDSAMYRCASSLRYYEQYFGPGTRLTVT.

This clonotype was found a few times. The chain recombines TRBV7-8 with TRBJ2-2; no firm D call. V lost 0 bases to trimming and J lost 2 bases, with 7 bases between them. Germline CDR1 is SGHVS and CDR2 is FQNEAQ. The CDR3 is 15 residues long. This chain's CDR3 is CASSLAWSNTGELFF. For the CDR3, the DNA is TGTGCCAGCAGCTTAGCTTGGAGTAACACCGGGGAGCTGTTTTTT. The complete variable domain, with remaining parts taken from reference TRBV7-8 and TRBJ2-2, reads GAGVSQSPRYKVAKRGQDVALRCDPISGHVSLFWYQQALGQGPEFLTYFQNEAQLDKSGLPSDRFFAERPEGSVSTLKIQRTQQEDSAVYLCASSLAWSNTGELFFGEGSRLTVL.

This clonotype was observed many times. The rearrangement uses TRBV5-1 and TRBJ2-3; 15 bases are shared with TRBD2. CDR1 and CDR2 (germline): SGHRS, YFSETQ. J lost 3 bases, V lost 4 bases, and 6 bases had no gene match. This CDR3 has 17 amino acids. CDR3 nucleotide sequence: TGCGCCAGCAGCCGGCGGACTAGCGGGGGGGATACAGATACGCAGTATTTT. Its translation is CASSRRTSGGDTDTQYF.

This clonotype was counted only a few times. The rearrangement joins TRBV7-2 to TRBJ1-1; TRBD1 might be the D (6 bases). The CDR3 contains 17 residues. In germline, CDR1 is SGHTA, CDR2 FQGNSA. Trimming stripped 1 base from V and 5 bases from J, with 20 bases between. The CDR3 region has the DNA TGTGCCAGCAGCTTAGACGGTCGTACAGGGTCGCGGACTGAAGCTTTCTTT. It specifies CASSLDGRTGSRTEAFF.

In its sample, this clonotype was seen many times. This chain uses TRBV4-3 with TRBJ1-2; 7 bases line up with TRBD1. CDR3 size: 17 residues. V lost 0 bases to trimming and J lost 2 bases; unmatched junction nucleotides: 9. Germline V gene data show CDR1 as LGHNA and CDR2 as YSLEER. The CDR3 region has the DNA TGCGCCAGCAGCCAAGAATGGGCGAGGGGGCAAAACTATGGCTACACCTTC. Translated: CASSQEWARGQNYGYTF.